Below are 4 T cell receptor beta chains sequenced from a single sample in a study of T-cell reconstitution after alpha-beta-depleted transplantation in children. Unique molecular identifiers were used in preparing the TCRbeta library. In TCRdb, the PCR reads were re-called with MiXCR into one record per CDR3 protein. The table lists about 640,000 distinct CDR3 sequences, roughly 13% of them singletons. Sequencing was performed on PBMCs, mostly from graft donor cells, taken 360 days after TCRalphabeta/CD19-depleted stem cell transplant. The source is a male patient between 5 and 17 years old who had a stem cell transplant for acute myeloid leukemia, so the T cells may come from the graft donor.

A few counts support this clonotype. The CDR3 loop reads CASSPRQGLLSYEQYF. The CDR3 coding sequence is TGTGCCAGCAGTCCAAGACAGGGGCTCCTCTCCTACGAGCAGTACTTC. The chain combines TRBV27 with TRBJ2-7, with 8 bases fitting TRBD1. This CDR3 contains 16 residues. From germline, CDR1 is MNHEY and CDR2 SMNVEV (reference sequence). V lost 5 bases, J lost 0 bases, and 9 bases stayed unmatched.

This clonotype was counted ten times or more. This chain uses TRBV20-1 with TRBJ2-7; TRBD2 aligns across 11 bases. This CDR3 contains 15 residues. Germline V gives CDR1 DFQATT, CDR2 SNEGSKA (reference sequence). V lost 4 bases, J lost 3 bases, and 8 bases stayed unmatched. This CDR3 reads CSATSLGTSGYEQYF. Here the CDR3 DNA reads TGCAGTGCTACTTCCCTGGGGACTAGCGGCTACGAGCAGTACTTC.

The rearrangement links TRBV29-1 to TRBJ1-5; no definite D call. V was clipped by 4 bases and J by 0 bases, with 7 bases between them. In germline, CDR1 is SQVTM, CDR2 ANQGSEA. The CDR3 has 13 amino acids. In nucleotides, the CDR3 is TGCAGCGTTGTAGTAGCTAGCAATCAGCCCCAGCATTTT. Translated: CSVVVASNQPQHF. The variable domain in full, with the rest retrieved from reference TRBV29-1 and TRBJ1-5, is SAVISQKPSRDICQRGTSLTIQCQVDSQVTMMFWYRQQPGQSLTLIATANQGSEATYESGFVIDKFPISRPNLTFSTLTVSNMSPEDSSIYLCSVVVASNQPQHFGDGTRLSIL.

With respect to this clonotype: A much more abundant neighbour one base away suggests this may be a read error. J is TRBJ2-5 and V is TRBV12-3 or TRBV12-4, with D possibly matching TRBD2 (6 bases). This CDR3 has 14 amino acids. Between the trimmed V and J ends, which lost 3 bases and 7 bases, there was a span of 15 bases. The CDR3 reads CASSLWEVGRTQYF. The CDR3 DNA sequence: TGTGCCAGCAGTTTGTGGGAGGTGGGCAGGACCCAGTACTTC.